Shown below are 23 T cell receptor beta chains from a single sample sequenced in a study of T-cell memory formation after mild COVID-19. TCRdb reprocessed the 5' RACE reads with MiXCR, giving one entry per CDR3 protein. In the table there are under 700,000 distinct CDR3 sequences, around 20% of which are singletons. Input material: PBMCs or a T cell subset sorted from them (not recorded which). The receptors stem from an adult woman who had mild COVID-19 (a few samples of this study predate the infection). Cell type and time point are not known.

Only a few counts were recorded for this clonotype. The chain links TRBV29-1 to TRBJ2-7, with D perhaps matching TRBD2 (6 bases). The germline V gene has CDR1 SQVTM and CDR2 ANQGSEA. V was cut by 2 bases and J by 7 bases, with 9 bases left in between. This CDR3 has 11 residues. For the CDR3, the DNA is TGCAGCGTTGAAAGTGCGGGGGAGCAGTACTTC. Protein: CSVESAGEQYF.

The chain's CDR3 is CASSFTASTDTQYF. The CDR3 bases are TGTGCCAGCAGTTTTACGGCTAGCACAGATACGCAGTATTTT. The chain is built from TRBV12-3 or TRBV12-4 and TRBJ2-3; D not resolved. V was shortened by 3 bases and J by 0 bases, with 7 bases between the two germline ends. The CDR3 is 14 amino acids.

DNA of the CDR3: TGCGCCAGCAGCCAACCGGGACAGGGTCATGGCTACACCTTC. Protein product: CASSQPGQGHGYTF. The gene calls are TRBV4-1 and TRBJ1-2; 9 bases fit TRBD1. Germline lookup yields CDR1 MGHRA and CDR2 YSYEKL. The ends lost 2 bases at V and 6 bases at J; junction bases unmatched: 4. The CDR3 covers 14 residues.

V and J are TRBV12-3 or TRBV12-4 and TRBJ1-6, with D maybe TRBD1 (5 bases). This CDR3 region has 15 residues. V was pared by 1 base and J by 9 bases, with 13 bases between. The CDR3 here is CASSLVPGRGSPLHF. As DNA, the CDR3 is TGTGCCAGCAGTTTAGTTCCAGGGAGGGGTTCACCCCTCCACTTT.

The rearrangement links TRBV7-9 to TRBJ1-1; D is undetermined. The CDR3 spans 15 residues. CDR1 and CDR2 (germline): SEHNR, FQNEAQ (reference sequence). The ends were cut back, 1 base at V and 5 bases at J, with 14 bases in the middle. The CDR3 DNA is TGTGCCAGCAGCTTAGGGGCACAGCTTCAGACTGAAGCTTTCTTT. Its protein is CASSLGAQLQTEAFF.

This chain joins TRBV6-6 and TRBJ2-1; 11 bases line up with TRBD2. CDR3 length equals 16 residues. Germline values: CDR1 MNHNY, CDR2 SVGAGI (reference sequence). V dropped 5 bases and J dropped 5; count of bases not matched to a gene: 8. CDR3 coding DNA: TGTGCCAGCAGTAGAATAGCGGGAGGGAGGCACAATGAGCAGTTCTTC. Translating gives CASSRIAGGRHNEQFF.

This clonotype has more than one count but fewer than ten. The gene calls are TRBV6-1 and TRBJ2-3; the D gene is possibly TRBD1 (8 bases). The germline V and J ends were trimmed by 5 bases and 0 bases, with 15 bases remaining between them. Germline V gene lookup returns CDR1 MNHNS and CDR2 SASEGT. The length of the CDR3 is 16 residues. The CDR3 nucleotides read TGTGCCAGCAGTCGCGGGGGACAGGCGAGCACAGATACGCAGTATTTT. Translating gives CASSRGGQASTDTQYF.

This clonotype appeared a few times. This rearrangement joins TRBV12-3 or TRBV12-4 to TRBJ2-2; D remains unclear. Trimming left V 7 bases short and J 2 bases short, with 5 bases between. The CDR3 runs to 12 residues. CDR3 in amino acids: CASKFNTGELFF. In DNA form, the CDR3 reads TGTGCCAGCAAGTTCAACACCGGGGAGCTGTTTTTT.

This clonotype was seen more than once but under ten times. J is TRBJ1-2 and V is TRBV11-2; possible D gene TRBD1, 5 bases. Germline loops: CDR1 SGHAT, CDR2 FQNNGV. The CDR3 contains 13 residues. Trimming removed 3 bases at V and 7 bases at J, with 12 bases between. CDR3 protein: CASSFRDGPGYTF. CDR3 nucleotide sequence: TGTGCCAGCAGCTTCAGGGATGGGCCTGGCTACACCTTC.

In its sample, this clonotype was seen a few times. The genes are TRBV18 and TRBJ1-1; D gene unclear. Trimming removed 6 bases at V and 1 base at J, with 9 bases between. CDR3 size: 13 residues. CDR1 is KGHSH, CDR2 LQKENI, per germline. The CDR3 DNA follows: TGTGCCAGCTCGTCGAACTGGAACACTGAAGCTTTCTTT. This translates into CASSSNWNTEAFF.

This clonotype was seen a few times. The gene calls are TRBV30 and TRBJ1-1; D call uncertain. Trimming removed 0 bases from V and 6 bases from J, with 14 bases in between. The CDR3 is made up of 14 amino acids. Germline V gene lookup returns CDR1 GTSNPN and CDR2 SVGIG (reference sequence). CDR3 in amino acids: CAWSVTGRVAEAFF. For the CDR3, the DNA is TGTGCCTGGAGTGTTACCGGGCGGGTGGCTGAAGCTTTCTTT. Looking up the rest from reference TRBV30 and TRBJ1-1 gives the full variable domain: SQTIHQWPATLVQPVGSPLSLECTVEGTSNPNLYWYRQAAGRGLQLLFYSVGIGQISSEVPQNLSASRPQDRQFILSSKKLLLSDSGFYLCAWSVTGRVAEAFFGQGTRLTVV.

This clonotype was seen only a few times. This chain connects TRBV15 to TRBJ2-2; no definite D call. CDR1 and CDR2 from the germline V gene are LNHNV and YYDKDF (reference sequence). The CDR3 consists of 14 residues. V lost 3 bases and J 0 bases, leaving 5 bases between the germline ends. In nucleotides, the CDR3 is TGTGCCACCAGCAGTGGACCGAACACCGGGGAGCTGTTTTTT. Protein sequence: CATSSGPNTGELFF. Full variable domain (missing parts from reference TRBV15 and TRBJ2-2): DAMVIQNPRYQVTQFGKPVTLSCSQTLNHNVMYWYQQKSSQAPKLLFHYYDKDFNNEADTPDNFQSRRPNTSFCFLDIRSPGLGDTAMYLCATSSGPNTGELFFGEGSRLTVL.

This clonotype has ten or more counts. The V and J genes are TRBV12-3 or TRBV12-4 and TRBJ2-1; tentative D call: TRBD1 (6 bases). This CDR3 comprises 15 residues. Trimming stripped 8 bases from V and 2 bases from J, with 16 bases between. CDR3 protein: CASVIQGATYNEQFF. CDR3 nucleotides: TGTGCCAGCGTAATACAGGGAGCCACCTACAATGAGCAGTTCTTC.

This sequence joins TRBV2 and TRBJ2-7; TRBD1 is a possible D gene (5 bases). Germline values: CDR1 SNHLY, CDR2 FYNNEI. V lost 8 bases and J lost 0, with 20 bases in between. CDR3 length: 16 residues. CDR3 region: CASYPPVGHSSYEQYF. CDR3 DNA: TGTGCCAGCTATCCCCCTGTTGGACACAGCTCCTACGAGCAGTACTTC. Drawing the rest from reference TRBV2 and TRBJ2-7, the complete variable domain is EPEVTQTPSHQVTQMGQEVILRCVPISNHLYFYWYRQILGQKVEFLVSFYNNEISEKSEIFDDQFSVERPDGSNFTLKIRSTKLEDSAMYFCASYPPVGHSSYEQYFGPGTRLTVT.

The chain employs TRBV6-2 or TRBV6-3 and TRBJ2-1; D tentatively reads TRBD1 or TRBD2 (5 bases each). With 2 bases removed from V and 7 bases from J, the gap between germline ends came to 15 bases. The CDR3 has 15 amino acids. Germline CDR1 MNHEY, CDR2 SVGEGT. Here the CDR3 reads CASSYQGRPRNEQFF. The CDR3 DNA reads TGTGCCAGCAGTTACCAGGGACGGCCAAGGAATGAGCAGTTCTTC.

This clonotype was counted a few times. This chain links TRBV11-2 with TRBJ2-5; D remains unclear. Per germline, CDR1 SGHAT and CDR2 FQNNGV. CDR3 length: 12 amino acids. Trimming cost V 6 bases and J 4 bases, with 9 bases left between them. The CDR3 bases are TGTGCCAGCAGTAGGCCAGGAGAGACCCAGTACTTC. Translating it yields CASSRPGETQYF.

This sequence joins TRBV24-1 and TRBJ2-7, with D unresolved. This CDR3 spans 10 amino acids. V gave up 8 bases and J gave up 5 bases, with 6 bases separating them. Germline V gene lookup returns CDR1 KGHDR and CDR2 SFDVKD. The DNA for the CDR3 is TGTGCCACCAATGGGGACGAGCAGTACTTC. This codes for CATNGDEQYF.

This clonotype has a count of ten or more. The rearrangement uses TRBV19 and TRBJ2-7; D is unclear. Trimming took 2 bases from V and 1 from J, leaving 12 bases between them. Germline-derived CDR1 and CDR2 are LNHDA and SQIVND (reference sequence). The CDR3 consists of 15 residues. The CDR3 nucleotides read TGTGCCAGTAGTATATCACCAAAAGGTTCCTACGAGCAGTACTTC. Protein: CASSISPKGSYEQYF.

V gene TRBV20-1 combines with J gene TRBJ1-2; D is unclear. CDR1 and CDR2 from the germline V gene are DFQATT and SNEGSKA (reference sequence). The CDR3 has 14 residues. With 0 bases removed from V and 4 bases from J, the gap between germline ends came to 12 bases. CDR3 sequence reads: CSARDPHDPYGYTF. The CDR3 DNA sequence: TGCAGTGCTAGAGATCCACACGACCCCTATGGCTACACCTTC.

As DNA, the CDR3 is TGTGCCAGCAGCCAAGCCCTAGGCCCGATGGGAGGCTACACCTTC. It is translated as CASSQALGPMGGYTF. This chain links TRBV14 with TRBJ1-2; D is unclear. Trimming removed 1 base at V and 8 bases at J, with 17 bases between. The CDR3 has 15 amino acids. CDR1 is SGHDN, CDR2 FVKESK, per germline.

This clonotype showed up just a few times. J is TRBJ2-7 and V is TRBV5-1; 8 bases are a match to TRBD1. This CDR3 is built from 14 residues. V shed 7 bases and J 0 bases; nucleotides not matched to a gene: 6. Germline CDR1 reads SGHRS; CDR2 reads YFSETQ. CDR3 DNA sequence: TGCGCCAGCGCCCCAGGGGGCAGCTCCTACGAGCAGTACTTC. It encodes CASAPGGSSYEQYF.

This clonotype was seen a few times. The chain recombines TRBV29-1 with TRBJ2-7; 7 positions match TRBD2. Trimming at V came to 7 bases and at J to 0 bases, leaving 12 bases not matched to a gene. The CDR3 contains 15 residues. The germline gives CDR1 SQVTM, CDR2 ANQGSEA. CDR3 loop: CSAILTGGFSYEQYF. CDR3 nucleotides: TGCAGCGCTATACTAACGGGGGGATTCTCCTACGAGCAGTACTTC.

This clonotype came up a few times. This chain joins TRBV24-1 and TRBJ2-2, with a possible D match to TRBD1 (6 bases). The V gene lost 6 bases and the J gene lost 0 bases, with 19 bases spanning the gap. The CDR3 length is 18 residues. Per the germline V gene, CDR1 is KGHDR and CDR2 is SFDVKD. The CDR3 protein is CATSLSGVTYANTGELFF. The CDR3, as DNA: TGTGCCACCAGTTTGTCAGGGGTAACCTACGCGAACACCGGGGAGCTGTTTTTT.